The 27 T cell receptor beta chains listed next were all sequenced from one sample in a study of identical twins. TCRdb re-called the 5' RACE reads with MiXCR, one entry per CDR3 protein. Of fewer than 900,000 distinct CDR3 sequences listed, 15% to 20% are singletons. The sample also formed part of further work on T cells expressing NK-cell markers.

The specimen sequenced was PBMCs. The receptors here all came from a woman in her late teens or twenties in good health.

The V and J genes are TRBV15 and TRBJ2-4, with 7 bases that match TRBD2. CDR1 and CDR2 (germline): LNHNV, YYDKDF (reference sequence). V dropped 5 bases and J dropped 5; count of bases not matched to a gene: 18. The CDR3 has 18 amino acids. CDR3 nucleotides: TGTGCCACCAGCTGGACATATGCCAAGCGGGGCCGGCAAAACATTCAGTACTTC. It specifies CATSWTYAKRGRQNIQYF.

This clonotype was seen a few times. CDR3 residues: CASSPQAIEQYF. The CDR3 DNA reads TGTGCCAGCAGCCCCCAAGCTATTGAGCAGTACTTC. J is TRBJ2-7 and V is TRBV7-9; unclear D gene. This CDR3 region has 12 residues. Trimming took off 5 bases at V and 7 bases at J, with 12 bases between the two ends. Germline V lookup: CDR1 SEHNR, CDR2 FQNEAQ (reference sequence).

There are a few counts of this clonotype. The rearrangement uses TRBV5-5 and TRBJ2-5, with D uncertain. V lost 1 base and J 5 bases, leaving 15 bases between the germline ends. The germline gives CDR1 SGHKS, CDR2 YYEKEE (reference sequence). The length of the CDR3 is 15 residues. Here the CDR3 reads CASSLWKGASETQYF. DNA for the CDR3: TGTGCCAGCAGCTTGTGGAAAGGAGCGAGTGAGACCCAGTACTTC. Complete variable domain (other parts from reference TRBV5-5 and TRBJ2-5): DAGVTQSPTHLIKTRGQQVTLRCSPISGHKSVSWYQQVLGQGPQFIFQYYEKEERGRGNFPDRFSARQFPNYSSELNVNALLLGDSALYLCASSLWKGASETQYFGPGTRLLVL.

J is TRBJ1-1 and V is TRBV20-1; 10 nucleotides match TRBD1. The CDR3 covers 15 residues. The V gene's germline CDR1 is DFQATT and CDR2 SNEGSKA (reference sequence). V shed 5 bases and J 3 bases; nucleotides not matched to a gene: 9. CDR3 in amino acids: CSARQGAEVDTEAFF. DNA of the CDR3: TGCAGTGCTCGACAGGGGGCGGAAGTGGACACTGAAGCTTTCTTT.

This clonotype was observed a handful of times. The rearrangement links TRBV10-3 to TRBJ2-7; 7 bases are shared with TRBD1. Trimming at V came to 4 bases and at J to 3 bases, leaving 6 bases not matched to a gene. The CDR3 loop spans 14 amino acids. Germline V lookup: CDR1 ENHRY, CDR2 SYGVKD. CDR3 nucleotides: TGTGCCATCAGTGCCACGCGACAGGGCTACGAGCAGTACTTC. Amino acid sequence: CAISATRQGYEQYF.

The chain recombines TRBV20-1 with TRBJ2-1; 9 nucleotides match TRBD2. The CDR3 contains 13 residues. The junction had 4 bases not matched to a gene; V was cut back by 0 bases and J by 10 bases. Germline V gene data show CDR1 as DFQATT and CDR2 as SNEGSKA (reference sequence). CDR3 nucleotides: TGCAGTGCTAGAGATGGACTAGCGTGGGAGCAGTTCTTC. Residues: CSARDGLAWEQFF.

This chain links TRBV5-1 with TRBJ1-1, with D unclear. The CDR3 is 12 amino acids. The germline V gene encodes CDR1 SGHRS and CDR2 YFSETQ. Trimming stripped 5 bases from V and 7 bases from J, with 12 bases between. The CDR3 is CASRSGLNEAFF. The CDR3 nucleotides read TGCGCCAGCAGATCAGGACTGAATGAAGCTTTCTTT.

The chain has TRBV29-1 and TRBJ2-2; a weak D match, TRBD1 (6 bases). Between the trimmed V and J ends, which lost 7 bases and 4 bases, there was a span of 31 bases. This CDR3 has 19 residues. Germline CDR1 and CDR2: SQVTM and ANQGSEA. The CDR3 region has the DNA TGCAGCGCCTCTCCCGCCAGGGGTAAACAGAAGTCGAGCACCGGGGAGCTGTTTTTT. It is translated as CSASPARGKQKSSTGELFF.

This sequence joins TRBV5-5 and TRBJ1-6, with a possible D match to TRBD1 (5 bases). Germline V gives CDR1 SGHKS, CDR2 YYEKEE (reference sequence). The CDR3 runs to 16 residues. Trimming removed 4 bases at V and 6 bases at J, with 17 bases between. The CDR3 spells CASSRDLLPGNSPLHF. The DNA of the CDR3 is TGTGCCAGCAGCAGGGACTTACTGCCTGGTAATTCACCCCTCCACTTT.

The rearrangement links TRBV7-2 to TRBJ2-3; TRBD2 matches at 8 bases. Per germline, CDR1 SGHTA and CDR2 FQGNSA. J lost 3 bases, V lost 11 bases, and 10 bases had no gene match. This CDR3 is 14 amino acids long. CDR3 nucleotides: TGTGCCTGCAACGGGGGGGAGGGTACAGATACGCAGTATTTT. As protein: CACNGGEGTDTQYF. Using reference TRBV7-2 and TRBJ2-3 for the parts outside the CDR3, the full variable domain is GAGVSQSPSNKVTEKGKDVELRCDPISGHTALYWYRQSLGQGLEFLIYFQGNSAPDKSGLPSDRFSAERTGGSVSTLTIQRTQQEDSAVYLCACNGGEGTDTQYFGPGTRLTVL.

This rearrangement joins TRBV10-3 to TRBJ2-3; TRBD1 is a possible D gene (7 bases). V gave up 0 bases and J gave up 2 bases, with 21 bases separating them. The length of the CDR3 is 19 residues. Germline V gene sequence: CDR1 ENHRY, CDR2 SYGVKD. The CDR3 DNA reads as TGTGCCATCAGTGAGTCAAGGACAAGGAGGGGGCAACACACAGATACGCAGTATTTT. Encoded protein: CAISESRTRRGQHTDTQYF.

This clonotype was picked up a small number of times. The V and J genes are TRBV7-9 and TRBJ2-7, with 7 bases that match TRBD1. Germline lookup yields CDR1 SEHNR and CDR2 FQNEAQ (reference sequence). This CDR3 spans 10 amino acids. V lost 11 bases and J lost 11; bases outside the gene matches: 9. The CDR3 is CAGGDRAEYF. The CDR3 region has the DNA TGTGCCGGGGGAGACAGGGCGGAGTACTTC.

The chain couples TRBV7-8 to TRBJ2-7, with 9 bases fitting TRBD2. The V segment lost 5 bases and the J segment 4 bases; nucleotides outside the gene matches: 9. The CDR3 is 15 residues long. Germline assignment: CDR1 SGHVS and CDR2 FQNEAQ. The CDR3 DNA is TGTGCCAGCAGCCGTGGAGCGGGGGGAAAATACGAGCAGTACTTC. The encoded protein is CASSRGAGGKYEQYF. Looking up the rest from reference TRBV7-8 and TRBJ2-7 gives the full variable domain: GAGVSQSPRYKVAKRGQDVALRCDPISGHVSLFWYQQALGQGPEFLTYFQNEAQLDKSGLPSDRFFAERPEGSVSTLKIQRTQQEDSAVYLCASSRGAGGKYEQYFGPGTRLTVT.

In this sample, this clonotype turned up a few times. In DNA form, the CDR3 reads TGTGCCACCAGTTCCGGGACAACGAACACCGGGGAGCTGTTTTTT. Translation gives CATSSGTTNTGELFF. J is TRBJ2-2 and V is TRBV24-1; D might be TRBD1 (6 bases). Germline V gene lookup returns CDR1 KGHDR and CDR2 SFDVKD. V was pared by 6 bases and J by 0 bases, with 10 bases between. This CDR3 contains 15 residues.

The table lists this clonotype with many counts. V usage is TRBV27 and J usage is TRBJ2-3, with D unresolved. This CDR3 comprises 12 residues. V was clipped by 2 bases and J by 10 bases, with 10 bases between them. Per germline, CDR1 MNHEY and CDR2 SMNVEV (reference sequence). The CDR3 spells CASSLDSRAQYF. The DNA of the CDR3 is TGTGCCAGCAGTTTAGACTCCCGCGCGCAGTATTTT.

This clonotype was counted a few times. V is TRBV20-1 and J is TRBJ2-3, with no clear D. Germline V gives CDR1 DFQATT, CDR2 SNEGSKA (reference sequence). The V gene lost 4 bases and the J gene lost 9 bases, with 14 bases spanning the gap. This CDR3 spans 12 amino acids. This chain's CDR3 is CSAMAVMGTQYF. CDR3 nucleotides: TGCAGTGCTATGGCGGTTATGGGGACGCAGTATTTT.

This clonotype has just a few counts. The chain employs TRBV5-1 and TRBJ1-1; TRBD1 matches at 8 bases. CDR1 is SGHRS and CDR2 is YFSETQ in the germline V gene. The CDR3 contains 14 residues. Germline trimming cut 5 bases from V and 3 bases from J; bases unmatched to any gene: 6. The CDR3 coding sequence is TGCGCCAGCAGGGCGACAGGGGAGGACACTGAAGCTTTCTTT. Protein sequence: CASRATGEDTEAFF.

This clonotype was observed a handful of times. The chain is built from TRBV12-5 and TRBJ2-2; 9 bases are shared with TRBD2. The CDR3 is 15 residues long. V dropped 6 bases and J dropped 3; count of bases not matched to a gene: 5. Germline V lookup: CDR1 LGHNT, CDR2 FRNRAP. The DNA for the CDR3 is TGTGCTAGTGGGGCGGGAGGGCCTCACACCGGGGAGCTGTTTTTT. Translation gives CASGAGGPHTGELFF.

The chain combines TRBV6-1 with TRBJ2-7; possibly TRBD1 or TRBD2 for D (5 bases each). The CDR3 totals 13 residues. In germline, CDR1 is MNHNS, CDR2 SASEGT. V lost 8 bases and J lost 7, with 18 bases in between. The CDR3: CASGKTGRREQYF. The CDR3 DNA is TGTGCCAGCGGCAAGACGGGGCGCAGGGAGCAGTACTTC.

The CDR3 sequence: CASSLSREGGETQYF. CDR3 nucleotide sequence: TGTGCCAGCAGTTTATCGCGGGAGGGGGGAGAGACCCAGTACTTC. The chain is built from TRBV27 and TRBJ2-5; TRBD2 matches 9 bases. The CDR3 sequence is 15 residues long. Germline V gene sequence: CDR1 MNHEY, CDR2 SMNVEV (reference sequence). The V and J ends lost 0 bases and 4 bases, in that order; junction bases with no gene match: 3.

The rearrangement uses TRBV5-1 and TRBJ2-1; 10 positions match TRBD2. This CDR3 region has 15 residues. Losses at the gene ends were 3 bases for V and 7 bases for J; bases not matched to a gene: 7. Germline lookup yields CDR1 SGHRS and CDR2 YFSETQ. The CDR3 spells CASSYTSGAGNEQFF. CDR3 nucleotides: TGCGCCAGCAGCTATACTAGCGGGGCGGGAAATGAGCAGTTCTTC. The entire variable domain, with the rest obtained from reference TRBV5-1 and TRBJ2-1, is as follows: KAGVTQTPRYLIKTRGQQVTLSCSPISGHRSVSWYQQTPGQGLQFLFEYFSETQRNKGNFPGRFSGRQFSNSRSEMNVSTLELGDSALYLCASSYTSGAGNEQFFGPGTRLTVL.

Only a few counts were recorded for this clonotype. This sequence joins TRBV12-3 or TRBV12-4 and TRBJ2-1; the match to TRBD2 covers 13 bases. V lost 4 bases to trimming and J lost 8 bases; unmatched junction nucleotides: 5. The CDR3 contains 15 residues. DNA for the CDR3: TGTGCCAGCAGTTCTAGGACTAGCGGGAGCCATGAGCAGTTCTTC. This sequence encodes CASSSRTSGSHEQFF.

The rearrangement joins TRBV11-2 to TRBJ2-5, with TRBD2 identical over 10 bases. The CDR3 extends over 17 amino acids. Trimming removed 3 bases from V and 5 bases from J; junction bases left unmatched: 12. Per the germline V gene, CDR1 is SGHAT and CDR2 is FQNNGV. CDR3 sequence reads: CASSFPGSSGSSETQYF. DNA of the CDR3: TGTGCCAGCAGCTTTCCCGGGTCTAGCGGGAGTAGTGAGACCCAGTACTTC.

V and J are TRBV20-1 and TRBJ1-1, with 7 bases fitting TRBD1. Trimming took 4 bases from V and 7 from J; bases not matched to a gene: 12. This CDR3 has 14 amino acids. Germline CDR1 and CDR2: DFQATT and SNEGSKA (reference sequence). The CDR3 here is CSAKNHFRDSEAFF. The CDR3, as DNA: TGCAGTGCTAAGAACCATTTCCGGGACAGTGAAGCTTTCTTT.

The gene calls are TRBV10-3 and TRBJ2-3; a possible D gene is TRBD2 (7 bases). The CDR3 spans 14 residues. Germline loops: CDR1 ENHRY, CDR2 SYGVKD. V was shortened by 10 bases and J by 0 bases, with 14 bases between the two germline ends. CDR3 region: CATEPGGSTDTQYF. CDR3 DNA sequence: TGTGCCACCGAACCGGGGGGCAGCACAGATACGCAGTATTTT.

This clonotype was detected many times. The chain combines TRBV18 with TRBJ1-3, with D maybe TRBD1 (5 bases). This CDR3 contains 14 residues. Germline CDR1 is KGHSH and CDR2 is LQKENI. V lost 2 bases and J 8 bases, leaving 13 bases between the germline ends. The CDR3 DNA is TGTGCCAGCTCACCATTCGGGGCGCGGGACACCATATATTTT. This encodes CASSPFGARDTIYF.

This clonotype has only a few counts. CDR3 coding DNA: TGCAGTGCTTCCAGGGTTCGCGACGAGCAGTACTTC. This sequence encodes CSASRVRDEQYF. The chain links TRBV20-1 to TRBJ2-7; tentative D call: TRBD1 (5 bases). V lost 5 bases to trimming and J lost 5 bases, with 13 bases between them. The length of the CDR3 is 12 residues. Germline V lookup: CDR1 DFQATT, CDR2 SNEGSKA (reference sequence).